The 11 T cell receptor beta chains below were found in one sample sequenced in a study of cytomegalovirus exposure and HLA in healthy donors. The data were produced by immunoSEQ multiplex PCR, yet TCRdb's version contains in-frame clones alone and is incomplete. The sample contains roughly 330,000 clones, around 90% of which appear only once. Specimen: PBMCs. The receptors here all came from a woman younger than 45 in good health and CMV-seropositive.

The V gene is TRBV20-1, the J gene TRBJ1-1, with D tentatively TRBD1 (5 bases). Germline V gene lookup returns CDR1 DFQATT and CDR2 SNEGSKA (reference sequence). The V gene lost 5 bases and the J gene lost 12 bases, with 16 bases spanning the gap. The CDR3 consists of 11 residues. Written as DNA, the CDR3 is TGCAGTGCTTTAGACAGCCCTCCGCCTTTCTTT. This translates into CSALDSPPPFF.

CDR3 sequence (DNA): TGTGCCAGTAGTAGTCAGGTTATTGGTGAGCAGTTCTTC. Its translation: CASSSQVIGEQFF. The rearrangement uses TRBV19 and TRBJ2-1; no reliable D call. Trimming stripped 4 bases from V and 9 bases from J, with 13 bases between. CDR3 length: 13 residues. Germline CDR1 is LNHDA and CDR2 is SQIVND (reference sequence).

The J gene is TRBJ2-7, the V gene TRBV28; D is possibly TRBD1 (6 bases). The CDR3 has 15 amino acids. V was cut by 4 bases and J by 7 bases, with 20 bases left in between. The germline gives CDR1 MDHEN, CDR2 SYDVKM. CDR3 region: CASSYLGTSEMEQYF. The CDR3 nucleotides read TGTGCCAGCAGTTATCTAGGGACATCCGAAATGGAGCAGTACTTC.

V usage is TRBV7-9 and J usage is TRBJ1-3; D is unresolved. The CDR3 is 16 residues long. In germline, CDR1 is SEHNR, CDR2 FQNEAQ (reference sequence). V was pared by 3 bases and J by 0 bases, with 12 bases between. The CDR3 spells CASSFLENFSGNTIYF. CDR3 in DNA: TGTGCCAGCAGCTTTCTAGAAAATTTCTCTGGAAACACCATATATTTT. Full variable domain (rest looked up from reference TRBV7-9 and TRBJ1-3): DTGVSQNPRHKITKRGQNVTFRCDPISEHNRLYWYRQTLGQGPEFLTYFQNEAQLEKSRLLSDRFSAERPKGSFSTLEIQRTEQGDSAMYLCASSFLENFSGNTIYFGEGSWLTVV.

This sequence joins TRBV28 and TRBJ1-2; possibly TRBD1 for D (6 bases). The V and J ends lost 6 bases and 0 bases respectively, with 14 bases between them. The CDR3 length is 15 residues. Germline lookup yields CDR1 MDHEN and CDR2 SYDVKM. CDR3 protein: CASSKTGTSNYGYTF. The CDR3 nucleotides are TGTGCCAGCAGCAAAACAGGGACCTCTAACTATGGCTACACCTTC.

V usage is TRBV4-3 and J usage is TRBJ1-2; 7 nucleotides agree with TRBD1. CDR1 LGHNA and CDR2 YSLEER come from the germline V gene. The CDR3 runs to 15 residues. V shed 0 bases and J 6 bases; nucleotides not matched to a gene: 7. CDR3 nucleotides: TGCGCCAGCAGCCAAGATGTGGTCAGGGGGGATGGCTACACCTTC. It codes for CASSQDVVRGDGYTF.

This clone was seen a handful of times. V is TRBV4-1 and J is TRBJ2-2, with 9 positions matching TRBD1. There are 15 residues in the CDR3. CDR1 and CDR2 (germline): MGHRA, YSYEKL. The ends lost 7 bases at V and 7 bases at J; junction bases unmatched: 10. As DNA, the CDR3 is TGCGCCAGCACCCCACAGGGGGCGCGAGGCGGGGAGCTGTTTTTT. Translating it yields CASTPQGARGGELFF.

The chain joins TRBV7-8 to TRBJ2-7; the D gene is possibly TRBD2 (5 bases). CDR1 SGHVS and CDR2 FQNEAQ come from the germline V gene. V was trimmed by 2 bases and J by 2 bases, leaving 7 bases between them. This CDR3 has 13 residues. This CDR3 is CASSLLATYEQYF. Written as DNA, the CDR3 is TGTGCCAGCAGCTTACTAGCAACCTACGAGCAGTACTTC.

The chain recombines TRBV6-6 with TRBJ1-2, with D unclear. V was shortened by 0 bases and J by 5 bases, with 13 bases between the two germline ends. CDR3 length equals 15 residues. Germline V gene data show CDR1 as MNHNY and CDR2 as SVGAGI (reference sequence). The CDR3 coding sequence is TGTGCCAGCAGTTACTCTCTGACCGCTGCTTATGGCTACACCTTC. Encoded protein: CASSYSLTAAYGYTF.

V and J are TRBV4-3 and TRBJ2-7; D remains unclear. Germline CDR1 reads LGHNA; CDR2 reads YSLEER. The CDR3 covers 15 residues. The V and J ends lost 0 bases and 2 bases respectively, with 11 bases between them. The CDR3: CASSQERNSPYEQYF. The CDR3 nucleotides read TGCGCCAGCAGCCAAGAAAGGAACAGTCCCTACGAGCAGTACTTC.

V and J are TRBV7-3 and TRBJ2-5; D uncertain. V lost 5 bases, J lost 1 base, and 8 bases lay in between. The CDR3 loop spans 13 amino acids. Looked up from germline, CDR1 is SGHTA and CDR2 is FQGTGA. CDR3: CASSRGAQETQYF. CDR3 coding DNA: TGTGCCAGCAGCAGAGGAGCCCAAGAGACCCAGTACTTC.